The rows below give T cell receptor beta chains drawn from one sample of a study of T-cell reconstitution after alpha-beta-depleted transplantation in children. TCRdb ran MiXCR on the PCR reads and lists one entry per CDR3 protein. This sample carries some 640,000 distinct CDR3 sequences, roughly 15% of them seen once, and the ten largest clones take approximately 1%. This material consisted of PBMCs from the stem cell graft donor, taken from the stem cell graft. These receptors were collected from a human donor who donated a stem cell graft to a child with acute myeloid leukemia. CDR3s include the opening cysteine and the closing phenylalanine or tryptophan. A D gene is named only where the DNA matches it firmly. Some rows mark clone size as missing; the rest say once, few, many or name a class of expanded clone.

cdr3_nt: TGCAGTGCTGCCCTAGCGGGGGCGCGAGATACGCAGTATTTT
cdr3_aa: CSAALAGARDTQYF
clone_size: many
v_call: TRBV20-1
cdr3_length: 14
j_call: TRBJ2-3
d_call: TRBD2

cdr3_nt: TGCAGCGTTGGGGCGACAGTCATCCACGAGCAGTACTTC
cdr3_aa: CSVGATVIHEQYF
clone_size: many
v_call: TRBV29-1
cdr3_length: 13
j_call: TRBJ2-7
d_call: .

cdr3_nt: TGTGCCAGCAGCTCCGGACGAGTTAATGAAAAACTGTTTTTT
cdr3_aa: CASSSGRVNEKLFF
clone_size: .
v_call: TRBV7-2
cdr3_length: 14
j_call: TRBJ1-4
d_call: .

cdr3_nt: TGTGCCAGCAGTACGGGACTAGCGGGGGTATACAATGAGCAGTTCTTC
cdr3_aa: CASSTGLAGVYNEQFF
clone_size: many
v_call: TRBV12-3/TRBV12-4
cdr3_length: 16
j_call: TRBJ2-1
d_call: TRBD2

cdr3_nt: TGTGCCAGCAGTTTAGGGAGTCACACTGAAGCTTTCTTT
cdr3_aa: CASSLGSHTEAFF
clone_size: few
v_call: TRBV12-3/TRBV12-4
cdr3_length: 13
j_call: TRBJ1-1
d_call: .

cdr3_nt: TGTGCCAGCAGTTTTTCTCGGACTTCGGAGACCCAGTACTTC
cdr3_aa: CASSFSRTSETQYF
clone_size: .
v_call: TRBV6-5
cdr3_length: 14
j_call: TRBJ2-5
d_call: .

cdr3_nt: TGTGCCAGCAGTCCTAGCGGGATTTACAATGAGCAGTTCTTC
cdr3_aa: CASSPSGIYNEQFF
clone_size: few
v_call: TRBV6-2/TRBV6-3
cdr3_length: 14
j_call: TRBJ2-1
d_call: TRBD2

cdr3_nt: TGTGCCAGCAGATCTGGGGGTACCGAAGCTTTCTTT
cdr3_aa: CASRSGGTEAFF
clone_size: many
v_call: TRBV12-3/TRBV12-4
cdr3_length: 12
j_call: TRBJ1-1
d_call: .

cdr3_nt: TGTGCCAGCAGTTTAAGGGCGGCAGCCTATGGCTACACCTTC
cdr3_aa: CASSLRAAAYGYTF
clone_size: .
v_call: TRBV12-3/TRBV12-4
cdr3_length: 14
j_call: TRBJ1-2
d_call: .

cdr3_nt: TGTGCCAGCAGTGAAGACGGGGAGTCCTACAATGAGCAGTTCTTC
cdr3_aa: CASSEDGESYNEQFF
clone_size: .
v_call: TRBV2
cdr3_length: 15
j_call: TRBJ2-1
d_call: .

cdr3_nt: TGCAGCGTTGATATCAGGGGGGACTATGGCTACACCTTC
cdr3_aa: CSVDIRGDYGYTF
clone_size: many
v_call: TRBV29-1
cdr3_length: 13
j_call: TRBJ1-2
d_call: TRBD1

cdr3_nt: TGTGCCAGCAGCCAAGGGCGGGGGGGCACCACAGATACGCAGTATTTT
cdr3_aa: CASSQGRGGTTDTQYF
clone_size: few
v_call: TRBV4-2
cdr3_length: 16
j_call: TRBJ2-3
d_call: TRBD2

cdr3_nt: TGTGCCACCAGCGACCGGACAGGGGATCAGCCCCAGCATTTT
cdr3_aa: CATSDRTGDQPQHF
clone_size: many
v_call: TRBV15
cdr3_length: 14
j_call: TRBJ1-5
d_call: TRBD1

cdr3_nt: TGTGCCACCAGTGGGGGAAAGGGGCAGCCCCAGCATTTT
cdr3_aa: CATSGGKGQPQHF
clone_size: many
v_call: TRBV15
cdr3_length: 13
j_call: TRBJ1-5
d_call: .

cdr3_nt: TGTGCCAGCAGCGTAGGGGTTGGAGTAAACATTCAGTACTTC
cdr3_aa: CASSVGVGVNIQYF
clone_size: .
v_call: TRBV9
cdr3_length: 14
j_call: TRBJ2-4
d_call: .

cdr3_nt: TGCAGTGCTAGCCTCTTGTACAATGAGCAGTTCTTC
cdr3_aa: CSASLLYNEQFF
clone_size: many
v_call: TRBV20-1
cdr3_length: 12
j_call: TRBJ2-1
d_call: .

cdr3_nt: TGTGCCAGCAGCTTACCGGCTAGCGGGGGGAAGTTGAACACCGGGGAGCTGTTTTTT
cdr3_aa: CASSLPASGGKLNTGELFF
clone_size: .
v_call: TRBV7-8
cdr3_length: 19
j_call: TRBJ2-2
d_call: TRBD2

cdr3_nt: TGCGCCAGCAGCTTTGGACAGCGGGACTATGGCTACACCTTC
cdr3_aa: CASSFGQRDYGYTF
clone_size: few
v_call: TRBV5-1
cdr3_length: 14
j_call: TRBJ1-2
d_call: .

cdr3_nt: TGTGCCAGCAGTCCCCGGCTAGGGACCAAGGTTTTCTATGGCTACACCTTC
cdr3_aa: CASSPRLGTKVFYGYTF
clone_size: few
v_call: TRBV12-3/TRBV12-4
cdr3_length: 17
j_call: TRBJ1-2
d_call: .

cdr3_nt: TGTGCCAGCAGTAGCGGGTCCGCCTACAATGAGCAGTTCTTC
cdr3_aa: CASSSGSAYNEQFF
clone_size: many
v_call: TRBV12-3/TRBV12-4
cdr3_length: 14
j_call: TRBJ2-1
d_call: .

cdr3_nt: TGTGCCAGCAGCTTGCGGTGGGGACTGAATGAGCAGTTCTTC
cdr3_aa: CASSLRWGLNEQFF
clone_size: few
v_call: TRBV5-6
cdr3_length: 14
j_call: TRBJ2-1
d_call: .

cdr3_nt: TGTGCCTGGAGTACACCGCTCACCGGGACACCGAACACTGAAGCTTTCTTT
cdr3_aa: CAWSTPLTGTPNTEAFF
clone_size: once
v_call: TRBV30
cdr3_length: 17
j_call: TRBJ1-1
d_call: .

cdr3_nt: TGTGCCAGCAGTTTACACGGTCAACCCAATGAGCAGTTCTTC
cdr3_aa: CASSLHGQPNEQFF
clone_size: .
v_call: TRBV12-3/TRBV12-4
cdr3_length: 14
j_call: TRBJ2-1
d_call: .

cdr3_nt: TGTGCCAGCAGCTCTAACCCTAGCGGGGGGCTCTCAGATACGCAGTATTTT
cdr3_aa: CASSSNPSGGLSDTQYF
clone_size: once
v_call: TRBV6-1
cdr3_length: 17
j_call: TRBJ2-3
d_call: TRBD2

cdr3_nt: TGCGCCAGCAGCCCCTCGAACAGCGCGGATTTCAATGAGCAGTTCTTC
cdr3_aa: CASSPSNSADFNEQFF
clone_size: few
v_call: TRBV4-3
cdr3_length: 16
j_call: TRBJ2-1
d_call: .

cdr3_nt: TGTGCCTGGAGTTCAATGGGGGTAGACGAGCAGTACTTC
cdr3_aa: CAWSSMGVDEQYF
clone_size: few
v_call: TRBV30
cdr3_length: 13
j_call: TRBJ2-7
d_call: .

cdr3_nt: TGTGCCAGCAGTTACTTCGGGACGCCGCTTCAAGAGACCCAGTACTTC
cdr3_aa: CASSYFGTPLQETQYF
clone_size: few
v_call: TRBV6-5
cdr3_length: 16
j_call: TRBJ2-5
d_call: .

cdr3_nt: TGTGCCATCAGTGAGTCGAAGAGTGGCTACACCTTC
cdr3_aa: CAISESKSGYTF
clone_size: .
v_call: TRBV10-3
cdr3_length: 12
j_call: TRBJ1-2
d_call: .

cdr3_nt: TGCAGCGGCAGTAGCGGGGGGTCGGAGACCCAGTACTTC
cdr3_aa: CSGSSGGSETQYF
clone_size: few
v_call: TRBV29-1
cdr3_length: 13
j_call: TRBJ2-5
d_call: TRBD2

cdr3_nt: TGCAGTGCTAGTTTTGTTGGAATAAATCAAGAGACCCAGTACTTC
cdr3_aa: CSASFVGINQETQYF
clone_size: .
v_call: TRBV20-1
cdr3_length: 15
j_call: TRBJ2-5
d_call: .

cdr3_nt: TGTGCCAGCAGCTTAGCGGGGTCGAGGTACAATGAGCAGTTCTTC
cdr3_aa: CASSLAGSRYNEQFF
clone_size: many
v_call: TRBV7-9
cdr3_length: 15
j_call: TRBJ2-1
d_call: .

cdr3_nt: TGTGCCAGCAGCTGGGGTACCCACAATGAGCAGTTCTTC
cdr3_aa: CASSWGTHNEQFF
clone_size: few
v_call: TRBV11-2
cdr3_length: 13
j_call: TRBJ2-1
d_call: .

cdr3_nt: TGTGCCAGCAGTTTAAGGGGCTTCATGAACACTGAAGCTTTCTTT
cdr3_aa: CASSLRGFMNTEAFF
clone_size: many
v_call: TRBV7-2
cdr3_length: 15
j_call: TRBJ1-1
d_call: .

cdr3_nt: TGTGCCAGCAGTGAACGGGAGGGCTACGAGCAGTACTTC
cdr3_aa: CASSEREGYEQYF
clone_size: .
v_call: TRBV12-3/TRBV12-4
cdr3_length: 13
j_call: TRBJ2-7
d_call: TRBD2

cdr3_nt: TGTGCCAGCAGTTACTCTCGGGCATACAATGAGCAGTTCTTC
cdr3_aa: CASSYSRAYNEQFF
clone_size: many
v_call: TRBV6-5
cdr3_length: 14
j_call: TRBJ2-1
d_call: .

cdr3_nt: TGCAGTGCTAGAGAAGTTGGGGAAAGCGAGGACACTGAAGCTTTCTTT
cdr3_aa: CSAREVGESEDTEAFF
clone_size: few
v_call: TRBV20-1
cdr3_length: 16
j_call: TRBJ1-1
d_call: .

cdr3_nt: TGCGCCAGCAGCACAGGGACAGGGTGGCCCGGCTATAATTCACCCCTCCACTTT
cdr3_aa: CASSTGTGWPGYNSPLHF
clone_size: few
v_call: TRBV5-1
cdr3_length: 18
j_call: TRBJ1-6
d_call: TRBD1

cdr3_nt: TGCAGTGCTAGCAAAGGCGGCACGACCGGAACCTACGAGCAGTACTTC
cdr3_aa: CSASKGGTTGTYEQYF
clone_size: many
v_call: TRBV20-1
cdr3_length: 16
j_call: TRBJ2-7
d_call: .

cdr3_nt: TGTGCCAGCAGTTTAGTCAGGGTATCGTATGAGCAGTTCTTC
cdr3_aa: CASSLVRVSYEQFF
clone_size: many
v_call: TRBV12-3/TRBV12-4
cdr3_length: 14
j_call: TRBJ2-1
d_call: .

cdr3_nt: TGTGCCAGCAGCCAGGGGTCGGAAAACATTCAGTACTTC
cdr3_aa: CASSQGSENIQYF
clone_size: .
v_call: TRBV9
cdr3_length: 13
j_call: TRBJ2-4
d_call: .

cdr3_nt: TGTGCCAGCAGTTACTCGGGGTGGGAGCAGTATTTT
cdr3_aa: CASSYSGWEQYF
clone_size: many
v_call: TRBV6-6
cdr3_length: 12
j_call: TRBJ2-3
d_call: .

cdr3_nt: TGTGCCAGCAGCTTAGACCCGAATAATTCACCCCTCCACTTT
cdr3_aa: CASSLDPNNSPLHF
clone_size: few
v_call: TRBV7-3
cdr3_length: 14
j_call: TRBJ1-6
d_call: .

cdr3_nt: TGTGCCAGCAGCTCCAGGCAGGGGGTTGAAAAACTGTTTTTT
cdr3_aa: CASSSRQGVEKLFF
clone_size: once
v_call: TRBV11-2
cdr3_length: 14
j_call: TRBJ1-4
d_call: TRBD1

cdr3_nt: TGTGCCAGCGTTGGGGGGGGTCTGGACTATGGCTACACCTTC
cdr3_aa: CASVGGGLDYGYTF
clone_size: .
v_call: TRBV7-9
cdr3_length: 14
j_call: TRBJ1-2
d_call: .